The 5 T cell receptor beta chains below all came from one sample that was sequenced in a study of regulatory T cells in long-lasting Graves disease. The TCR beta library used iRepertoire HTBI primers with Arm-PCR amplification of CDR3. One entry per CDR3 protein, called by TCRdb with MiXCR from the multiplex PCR reads. The profile shows approximately 270,000 distinct CDR3 sequences, under 20% of them singletons. Time point specified: newly diagnosed GD, antithyroid drugs for less than 3 months. Generation of the TCR library employed RNA extracted from PBMCs. The sample was also linked to a second study, of T cells in Graves' hyperthyroidism and ophthalmopathy.

The source was peripheral blood mononuclear cells (PBMCs), collected at new diagnosis, from a patient treated with antithyroid drugs. These receptors were collected from a woman aged 25 to 39 with Graves disease.

This clonotype showed up many times. The J gene is TRBJ2-3, the V gene TRBV20-1, with 7 bases identical to TRBD1. V gave up 7 bases and J gave up 2 bases; unmatched junction bases: 3. This CDR3 has 12 amino acids. CDR1 is DFQATT and CDR2 is SNEGSKA in the germline V gene (reference sequence). The CDR3 sequence is CSGQGNTDTQYF. The CDR3 coding sequence is TGCAGTGGACAGGGCAACACAGATACGCAGTATTTT.

The chain combines TRBV6-5 with TRBJ2-7; no clear D. Germline V CDR1 and CDR2: MNHEY, SVGAGI. The CDR3 covers 14 residues. V was trimmed by 2 bases and J by 6 bases, leaving 14 bases between them. The CDR3 coding sequence is TGTGCCAGCAGTTACACCGCCAGTGTGCCCGAGCAGTACTTC. Translation gives CASSYTASVPEQYF.

The chain couples TRBV19 to TRBJ2-3, with D possibly TRBD2 on 7 matching bases. Between the trimmed V and J ends, which lost 7 bases and 1 base, there was a span of 9 bases. The CDR3 runs to 13 residues. In germline, CDR1 is LNHDA, CDR2 SQIVND (reference sequence). The CDR3 loop is CASKGGGTDTQYF. The CDR3 nucleotides are TGTGCCAGTAAGGGGGGGGGCACAGATACGCAGTATTTT.

This clonotype was counted ten times or more. The chain recombines TRBV20-1 with TRBJ1-5; no clear D. Germline CDR1 DFQATT, CDR2 SNEGSKA (reference sequence). This CDR3 has 14 residues. V lost 5 bases and J 4 bases, leaving 15 bases between the germline ends. The CDR3 DNA reads as TGCAGTGCTGCAAGCGGGCCTCCAAATCAGCCCCAGCATTTT. Its translation is CSAASGPPNQPQHF.

This clonotype occurred many times. V is TRBV11-2 and J is TRBJ2-2; TRBD2 aligns across 8 bases. The CDR3 covers 16 residues. The trim removed 8 bases at V and 6 bases at J, leaving 14 bases unmatched. The germline gives CDR1 SGHAT, CDR2 FQNNGV. The CDR3, as DNA: TGTGCCAGCCGCCACCCTCGGCGGGGGGTATCCGGGGAGCTGTTTTTT. Its protein product is CASRHPRRGVSGELFF.